A selection of T cell receptor beta chains follows, all from one sample in a study of T cell responses to AZD1222 COVID-19 vaccine. Sequencing used immunoSEQ multiplex PCR; TCRdb keeps in-frame clones, though not all of them. The table lists tens of thousands of clones, 92% of them singletons. The specimen comprised peripheral blood, sampled 28 days after the second AZD1222 dose. The receptors were gathered from an adult who received the AZD1222 COVID-19 vaccine. The CDR3 runs from the conserved cysteine through the conserved F or W. A D gene is named only where the DNA matches it firmly. The size entry is marked missing in some rows and otherwise reads once, few, many or a size class.

clone size	J gene	D gene	V gene	CDR3 DNA	CDR3 protein
-	TRBJ1-2	TRBD1	TRBV27	TGTGCCAGCAGTTTATTAGGGGGCCGGGCTTATGGCTACACCTTC	CASSLLGGRAYGYTF
-	TRBJ2-3	TRBD2	TRBV19	TGTGCCTCGACTAGCGGGGGGGATAGCACAGATACGCAGTATTTT	CASTSGGDSTDTQYF
-	TRBJ1-3	-	TRBV3-1/TRBV3-2	TGTGCCAGCAGCCGAACATCCGGGACATCTGGAAACACCATATATTTT	CASSRTSGTSGNTIYF
-	TRBJ2-1	-	TRBV28	TGTGCCAGCAGTTCAGCAGGACGGGATGAGCAGTTCTTC	CASSSAGRDEQFF
-	TRBJ2-1	-	TRBV2	TGTGCCAGCAGTATGACTAACTACAATGAGCAGTTCTTC	CASSMTNYNEQFF
-	TRBJ1-1	-	TRBV2	TGTGCCAGCAGTGAGCTCCAGCGGGTCGGCACTGAAGCTTTCTTT	CASSELQRVGTEAFF
-	TRBJ1-2	TRBD1	TRBV6-2/TRBV6-3	TGTGCCAGCAGCTCACCCGACAGGGGGAACTATGGCTACACCTTC	CASSSPDRGNYGYTF
-	TRBJ1-2	-	TRBV7-9	TGTGCCAGCAGTGAGCGGTCGGGAAACTATGGCTACACCTTC	CASSERSGNYGYTF
once	TRBJ2-5	-	TRBV7-6	TGTGCCAGCAGCTTGGGCCCCAAGACCCAGTACTTC	CASSLGPKTQYF
many	TRBJ2-5	-	TRBV19	TGTGCCAGTAGTATAACGCCAACGGAGACCCAGTACTTC	CASSITPTETQYF
-	TRBJ1-4	TRBD1	TRBV7-2	TGTGCCAGCAAACCGGGACAGGGGTCGAATGAAAAACTGTTTTTT	CASKPGQGSNEKLFF
-	TRBJ1-1	-	TRBV12-3/TRBV12-4	TGTGCCACCGCCTTGGGGGGCACTGAAGCTTTCTTT	CATALGGTEAFF
-	TRBJ2-7	-	TRBV25-1	TGTGCCAGCAGTGAATTTGACGCTGGCTACGAGCAGTACTTC	CASSEFDAGYEQYF
-	TRBJ2-6	-	TRBV19	TGTGCCAGTAGACCTGGCTCTGGGGCCAACGTCCTGACTTTC	CASRPGSGANVLTF
-	TRBJ1-5	-	TRBV6-6	TGTGCCAGCAGTTACGGCCGACGGTACAATCAGCCCCAGCATTTT	CASSYGRRYNQPQHF
-	TRBJ2-1	TRBD1	TRBV27	TGTGCCAGCAGACAACGGTTGGACAGGGTGACCAATGAGCAGTTCTTC	CASRQRLDRVTNEQFF
-	TRBJ1-4	-	TRBV5-6	TGTGCCAGCAGCTTGTTTGCCCAGGGGCAGACTAATGAAAAACTGTTTTTT	CASSLFAQGQTNEKLFF
-	TRBJ2-2	TRBD2	TRBV7-3	TGTGCCAGCAGCTTAGCGGGGGGCCCGAACACCGGGGAGCTGTTTTTT	CASSLAGGPNTGELFF
-	TRBJ2-7	TRBD1	TRBV6-2/TRBV6-3	TGTGCCAGCAGTCGCGGGACAGGGGTATACGAGCAGTACTTC	CASSRGTGVYEQYF
-	TRBJ2-7	-	TRBV6-2/TRBV6-3	TGTGCCAGCAGTTACACCCCGCAATCCTACTCCGAGCAGTACTTC	CASSYTPQSYSEQYF
-	TRBJ1-5	TRBD1	TRBV5-5	TGTGCCAGCAGCTTGGGGGGACAGGGGCCCACTCAGCCCCAGCATTTT	CASSLGGQGPTQPQHF
-	TRBJ1-3	-	TRBV7-2	TGTGCCAGCAGCTCAGGCACGGGTTACACCATATATTTT	CASSSGTGYTIYF
-	TRBJ1-1	-	TRBV7-2	TGTGCCAGCAGCTTAGGAATTGGGGGGCACACTGAAGCTTTCTTT	CASSLGIGGHTEAFF
-	TRBJ1-2	TRBD1	TRBV6-5	TGTGCCAGCAGTTCTCTTCCTGGACAGGGCAATGGCTACACCTTC	CASSSLPGQGNGYTF
-	TRBJ1-5	-	TRBV4-1	TGCGCCAGCAGCCAAGAGGGGACGGGAGTGGGGCCCCAGCATTTT	CASSQEGTGVGPQHF
-	TRBJ1-2	-	TRBV18	TGTGCCAGCTCACCACCTACAGAGATTAACTATGGCTACACCTTC	CASSPPTEINYGYTF
-	TRBJ2-3	TRBD2	TRBV6-5	TGTGCCAGCAGCGCAGGGAGGGTTTTCACAGATACGCAGTATTTT	CASSAGRVFTDTQYF
-	TRBJ1-1	TRBD1	TRBV9	TGTGCCAGCAGCCCGACGGGACAGGGTAGTGAAGCTTTCTTT	CASSPTGQGSEAFF
-	TRBJ2-2	TRBD2	TRBV4-1	TGCGCCAGCAGCCAAGATAACGAGCGGGGCGATCTCACCGGGGAGCTGTTTTTT	CASSQDNERGDLTGELFF
-	TRBJ2-3	-	TRBV11-2	TGTGCCAGCAGCTTAGGTACGGTTGATACGCAGTATTTT	CASSLGTVDTQYF
once	TRBJ2-7	-	TRBV19	TGTGCCAGTAGTATAGACAGAAGCTCCTACGAGCAGTACTTC	CASSIDRSSYEQYF
-	TRBJ1-6	-	TRBV3-1/TRBV3-2	TGTGCCAGCAGCCAAAGAAGAGGGGATTCACCCCTCCACTTT	CASSQRRGDSPLHF
-	TRBJ1-2	-	TRBV11-2	TGTGCCAGCAGCTTAGTTGGGGCGGAACAAACTTATGGCTACACCTTC	CASSLVGAEQTYGYTF
-	TRBJ1-5	-	TRBV6-5	TGTGCCAGCAGTACGAGACGGAAGGGCAATCAGCCCCAGCATTTT	CASSTRRKGNQPQHF
-	TRBJ2-7	-	TRBV12-3/TRBV12-4	TGTGCCAGCATGAGGGGGGCGGTAGGCGAGCAGTACTTC	CASMRGAVGEQYF
-	TRBJ2-7	TRBD1	TRBV6-5	TGTGCCGGACGCCGGGACAGGGGTTCCTACGAGCAGTACTTC	CAGRRDRGSYEQYF
-	TRBJ1-1	-	TRBV15	TGTGCCACCAGCAGAGATTTTGGGGATTTGGCTTTCTTT	CATSRDFGDLAFF
-	TRBJ2-2	-	TRBV18	TGTGCCAGCTCACCATCAATCGGGCCCGCGAACACCGGGGAGCTGTTTTTT	CASSPSIGPANTGELFF
-	TRBJ1-2	-	TRBV30	TGTGCCTGGAGCGTGACGGGCCACTATGGCTACACCTTC	CAWSVTGHYGYTF
-	TRBJ2-1	TRBD1	TRBV10-3	TGTGCCATGAAGGGGGCCCCGGGGCATGAGCAGTTCTTC	CAMKGAPGHEQFF
-	TRBJ1-1	TRBD1	TRBV5-4	TGTGCCAGCAGCTTGTCAGTCGGCGGGACAGGGTTGAACACTGAAGCTTTCTTT	CASSLSVGGTGLNTEAFF
-	TRBJ1-5	-	TRBV2	TGTGCCAGCAGTGAAATGAGGAGCAATCAGCCCCAGCATTTT	CASSEMRSNQPQHF
-	TRBJ1-4	-	TRBV29-1	TGCAGCGTTGGGGCAGCGGGTGAAAAACTGTTTTTT	CSVGAAGEKLFF
-	TRBJ2-7	-	TRBV6-5	TGTGCCAGCAGCTCGACAGCCGCCCACTACGAGCAGTACTTC	CASSSTAAHYEQYF
-	TRBJ1-6	-	TRBV15	TGTGCCACCAGCAGAGAAACGGGGCTCCCCCTCCACTTT	CATSRETGLPLHF
-	TRBJ1-5	-	TRBV6-5	TGTGCCATCAACGGGCAGGGAGGCAATCAGCCCCAGCATTTT	CAINGQGGNQPQHF
-	TRBJ1-1	TRBD1	TRBV2	TGTGCCAGCAGGGGGCAGGGGGCGCGGCTGACCACTGAAGCTTTCTTT	CASRGQGARLTTEAFF